This T cell receptor beta chain was profiled in a study of T cell responses to AZD1222 COVID-19 vaccine. Study in general: Combined were second doses at about 4 or about 12 weeks.

Germline CDR1 and CDR2: SGHRS and YFSETQ. V lost 0 bases to trimming and J lost 7 bases, with 10 bases between them. This CDR3 spans 14 amino acids. Profiled with immunoSEQ multiplex PCR; TCRdb holds only in-frame clones, not every one. The sample has about 56,000 clones, 70% to 90% seen once; the top ten hold approximately 15%. Comment on this clone: The antigen is undetermined.

Overall study findings and caveats: An increase in Spike-specific TCR breadth and depth was observed after two AZD1222 doses.

V gene TRBV5-1 combines with J gene TRBJ2-2; possibly TRBD2 for D (5 bases). Source: peripheral blood, taken on day 0 of AZD1222 vaccination. The receptor was derived from an adult in good health. The CDR3 region is CASSLVSVGGELFF. The CDR3 DNA reads TGCGCCAGCAGCTTGGTTAGCGTCGGCGGGGAGCTGTTTTTT.